The 15 T cell receptor beta chains below were found in one sample sequenced in a study of blood T cells in healthy people across ages. Primers used in a second PCR of roughly 6 to 11 cycles were a sample-barcoded 5' primer and a J-beta primer mix. TCRdb independently ran MiXCR on the 5' RACE reads; one entry per CDR3 protein. The table shows 1,800,000 or so distinct CDR3 sequences, with around 40% occurring only once. Sequenced input: blood. The receptors stem from a human donor in good health.

The chain carries TRBV15 and TRBJ2-2; D ambiguous. V was cut by 0 bases and J by 5 bases, with 10 bases left in between. The CDR3 spans 15 residues. CDR1 and CDR2 (germline): LNHNV, YYDKDF (reference sequence). For the CDR3, the DNA is TGTGCCACCAGCAGAGATAGGGAAGTAACCGGGGAGCTGTTTTTT. This encodes CATSRDREVTGELFF.

This chain joins TRBV12-3 or TRBV12-4 and TRBJ1-5, with 10 bases aligning to TRBD1. The trim removed 4 bases at V and 5 bases at J, leaving 8 bases unmatched. CDR3 size: 16 residues. This chain's CDR3 is CASSSGTGALDQPQHF. As DNA, the CDR3 is TGTGCCAGCAGTTCGGGGACAGGGGCGCTCGATCAGCCCCAGCATTTT.

V gene TRBV6-2 or TRBV6-3 combines with J gene TRBJ2-7; perhaps TRBD2 as D (5 bases). The J call may be in error: the DNA end matches TRBJ2-4 better. The CDR3 is 13 amino acids. CDR1 is MNHEY and CDR2 is SVGEGT in the germline V gene. CDR3 loop: CASSRTDSGIQYF. CDR3 coding DNA: TGTGCCAGCAGCCGGACTGATTCGGGCATTCAGTACTTC.

V is TRBV4-1 and J is TRBJ1-2, with D perhaps matching TRBD1 (6 bases). Germline CDR1 is MGHRA and CDR2 is YSYEKL. Trimming removed 1 base from V and 6 bases from J, with 15 bases in between. The CDR3 loop spans 15 amino acids. Written as DNA, the CDR3 is TGCGCCAGCAGCCAAGTGGGCAGGGGAAGGAATGGCTACACCTTC. Translating it yields CASSQVGRGRNGYTF.

The V call is TRBV20-1, the J call TRBJ1-2, with D uncertain. Germline-derived CDR1 and CDR2 are DFQATT and SNEGSKA (reference sequence). This CDR3 comprises 13 residues. The V end was cut by 3 bases, the J end by 4 bases, with 12 bases between. This CDR3 is CSASHTGSYGYTF. CDR3 DNA: TGCAGTGCTAGCCACACCGGGTCCTATGGCTACACCTTC.

The genes are TRBV7-2 and TRBJ2-7; TRBD2 aligns across 7 bases. The CDR3 is 15 residues long. The J segment lost 3 bases and the V segment lost 1 base, leaving 6 bases of the junction unmatched. Germline V gene sequence: CDR1 SGHTA, CDR2 FQGNSA. CDR3 region: CASSLEGRDYYEQYF. CDR3 nucleotide sequence: TGTGCCAGCAGCTTAGAAGGCAGGGACTACTACGAGCAGTACTTC. The whole variable domain, remainder taken from reference TRBV7-2 and TRBJ2-7, is GAGVSQSPSNKVTEKGKDVELRCDPISGHTALYWYRQSLGQGLEFLIYFQGNSAPDKSGLPSDRFSAERTGGSVSTLTIQRTQQEDSAVYLCASSLEGRDYYEQYFGPGTRLTVT.

This clonotype was seen only once. Its ends do not fully match the called genes, so a read error is possible. The V and J genes are TRBV28 and TRBJ2-6; tentatively, D is TRBD1 or TRBD2 (6 bases each). The CDR3 is 19 residues long. Germline CDR1 is MDHEN and CDR2 is SYDVKM. In DNA form, the CDR3 reads TGTGCCAGCAGTGGTTGGGGGAGACAGGACTATTCTGGGGCCAACGTCCGGACTTTC. It translates to CASSGWGRQDYSGANVRTF.

The V call is TRBV6-2 or TRBV6-3, the J call TRBJ2-3, with D tentatively TRBD1 (5 bases). The CDR3 spans 11 residues. V was trimmed by 4 bases and J by 10 bases, leaving 9 bases between them. CDR1 is MNHEY, CDR2 SVGEGT, per germline. The CDR3 bases are TGTGCCAGCAGTTCGTGGGGCGCGCAGTATTTT. Encoded protein: CASSSWGAQYF.

This chain links TRBV7-6 with TRBJ2-4; 9 bases map to TRBD1. The end of the DNA aligns better with TRBJ2-7, so the J call may be wrong. This CDR3 has 15 residues. CDR1 is SGHVS, CDR2 FNYEAQ, per germline. The CDR3 reads CASSSTLQGAGEQYF. CDR3 coding DNA: TGTGCCAGCAGCTCCACCCTACAGGGGGCAGGCGAGCAGTACTTC.

The chain links TRBV2 to TRBJ1-2; possible D gene TRBD1, 5 bases. V lost 6 bases, J lost 0 bases, and 11 bases lay in between. Germline CDR1 is SNHLY and CDR2 is FYNNEI. CDR3 length equals 14 residues. CDR3 coding DNA: TGTGCCAGCAGCTATGACAGCTCTAACTATGGCTACACCTTC. Protein product: CASSYDSSNYGYTF.

This clonotype was seen a handful of times. The rearrangement links TRBV12-3 or TRBV12-4 to TRBJ2-6; TRBD1 aligns across 8 bases. The CDR3 has 17 amino acids. The J segment lost 0 bases and the V segment lost 3 bases, leaving 4 bases of the junction unmatched. The CDR3 here is CASSLRTGLSGANVLTF. As DNA, the CDR3 is TGTGCCAGCAGTTTGAGGACAGGGCTCTCTGGGGCCAACGTCCTGACTTTC.

In this sample, this clonotype turned up a few times. The V and J genes are TRBV18 and TRBJ2-1, with 9 bases lining up with TRBD1. Trimming took 3 bases from V and 8 from J; bases not matched to a gene: 8. This CDR3 region has 15 residues. Looked up from germline, CDR1 is KGHSH and CDR2 is LQKENI. The CDR3 loop reads CASSPRDRVLDEQFF. CDR3 DNA: TGTGCCAGCTCACCGAGGGACAGGGTTTTGGATGAGCAGTTCTTC. The full variable domain, with the rest looked up from reference TRBV18 and TRBJ2-1, is NAGVMQNPRHLVRRRGQEARLRCSPMKGHSHVYWYRQLPEEGLKFMVYLQKENIIDESGMPKERFSAEFPKEGPSILRIQQVVRGDSAAYFCASSPRDRVLDEQFFGPGTRLTVL.

This clonotype has a handful of counts. The chain has TRBV7-2 and TRBJ1-2; 8 bases are shared with TRBD1. Germline CDR1 is SGHTA and CDR2 is FQGNSA. The CDR3 sequence is 14 residues long. V gave up 5 bases and J gave up 5 bases; unmatched junction bases: 7. DNA of the CDR3: TGTGCCAGCAGCGAAGGGGACAGGTGGTATGGCTACACCTTC. This codes for CASSEGDRWYGYTF.

The chain links TRBV5-1 to TRBJ2-5; 9 bases map to TRBD1. The CDR3 totals 15 residues. With V trimmed by 0 bases and J by 5 bases, 5 bases remained unmatched. Looked up from germline, CDR1 is SGHRS and CDR2 is YFSETQ. CDR3 nucleotide sequence: TGCGCCAGCAGCTTGGCGGGACAGGGTCCGGAGACCCAGTACTTC. This sequence encodes CASSLAGQGPETQYF.

The table lists this clonotype with a few counts. The chain couples TRBV18 to TRBJ2-3; possible D gene TRBD2, 5 bases. CDR3 length: 13 amino acids. V was pared by 0 bases and J by 10 bases, with 11 bases between. Per germline, CDR1 KGHSH and CDR2 LQKENI. Here the CDR3 DNA reads TGTGCCAGCTCACCACCGGAGGCAGGCGCGCAGTATTTT. Amino acid sequence: CASSPPEAGAQYF.